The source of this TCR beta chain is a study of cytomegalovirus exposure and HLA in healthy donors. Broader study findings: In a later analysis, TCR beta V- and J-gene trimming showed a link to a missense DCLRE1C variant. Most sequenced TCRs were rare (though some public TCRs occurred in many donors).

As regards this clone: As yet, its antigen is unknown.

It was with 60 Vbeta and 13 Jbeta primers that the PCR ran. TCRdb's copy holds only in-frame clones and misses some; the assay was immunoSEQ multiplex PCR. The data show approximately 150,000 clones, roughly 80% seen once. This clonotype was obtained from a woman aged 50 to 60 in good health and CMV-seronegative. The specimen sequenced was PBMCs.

CDR3 coding DNA: TGTGCCAGCAGTGGGGGTAAAACAGGGTTTGCTAACTATGGCTACACCTTC. It is translated as CASSGGKTGFANYGYTF. This chain joins TRBV6-1 and TRBJ1-2, with D tentatively TRBD1 (6 bases). This CDR3 has 17 amino acids. The ends were cut back, 4 bases at V and 0 bases at J, with 18 bases in the middle. The germline CDR1 and CDR2 sequences are MNHNS and SASEGT.